The table lists the clone carrying this T cell receptor (beta chain) with a count of one. Recruitment covered about two dozen US areas and drew participants whose ages spanned roughly 18 to 90 years. This entry is derived from a study of blood T cell repertoires in COVID-19. Profiled with immunoSEQ multiplex PCR; TCRdb holds only in-frame clones, not every one. Seen here are 250,000 to 350,000 clones, roughly nine tenths observed once, and the top ten hold under 20%. The CDR3 runs 15 residues. Germline assignment: CDR1 SGHAT and CDR2 FQNNGV. The V and J ends lost 6 bases and 4 bases, in that order; junction bases with no gene match: 10.

Specimen: PBMCs or T cells enriched from blood (not recorded which). The TCR was taken from a woman in her 30s who had recovered from COVID-19. This rearrangement joins TRBV11-2 to TRBJ2-5, with 8 bases lining up with TRBD2. Here the CDR3 DNA reads TGTGCCAGCAGTCAACCGGGACTAGGGGCAGAGACCCAGTACTTC. It encodes CASSQPGLGAETQYF.